This passage covers 5 T cell receptor beta chains from one sample sequenced in a study of T cell responses to AZD1222 COVID-19 vaccine. Clones were read by immunoSEQ multiplex PCR, and TCRdb kept only the in-frame ones, dropping some. The sample lists around 44,000 clones; 70% to 90% were seen once. Sequencing was performed on peripheral blood, taken 28 days after the second AZD1222 dose. The receptors shown here come from an adult who received the AZD1222 COVID-19 vaccine.

The rearrangement links TRBV30 to TRBJ1-2; TRBD1 might be the D (6 bases). The V end lost 3 bases, the J end lost 2 bases, and 10 bases lay between the germline ends. Germline V gene lookup returns CDR1 GTSNPN and CDR2 SVGIG (reference sequence). The CDR3 is 13 amino acids. The CDR3 region is CAWSATGNYGYTF. CDR3 bases: TGTGCCTGGAGCGCGACAGGCAACTATGGCTACACCTTC. Supplemented by reference TRBV30 and TRBJ1-2, the full variable domain reads SQTIHQWPATLVQPVGSPLSLECTVEGTSNPNLYWYRQAAGRGLQLLFYSVGIGQISSEVPQNLSASRPQDRQFILSSKKLLLSDSGFYLCAWSATGNYGYTFGSGTRLTVV.

J is TRBJ2-2 and V is TRBV3-1 (or the pseudogene TRBV3-2); 8 positions agree with TRBD2. J was trimmed by 3 bases and V by 2 bases; bases with no gene match: 2. CDR3 length: 15 residues. Per the germline V gene, CDR1 is LGHDT and CDR2 is YNNKEL (reference sequence). In nucleotides, the CDR3 is TGTGCCAGCAGCCAAAGGCGGGAGGACACCGGGGAGCTGTTTTTT. It encodes CASSQRREDTGELFF.

V gene TRBV7-2 combines with J gene TRBJ1-4; 10 bases align to TRBD1. V shed 7 bases, J shed 8 bases, and the junction held 7 bases outside the gene matches. The germline V gene encodes CDR1 SGHTA and CDR2 FQGNSA. The CDR3 loop spans 14 amino acids. CDR3 nucleotide sequence: TGTGCCAGCACCCCGGACAGGGGGGGCGAAAAACTGTTTTTT. This encodes CASTPDRGGEKLFF.

The chain carries TRBV7-9 and TRBJ1-4, with 7 bases aligning to TRBD1. Germline loops: CDR1 SEHNR, CDR2 FQNEAQ (reference sequence). Trimming cost V 4 bases and J 5 bases; bases outside gene matches: 4. The CDR3 consists of 14 residues. The CDR3 DNA reads TGTGCCAGCAGCTCAGGACAGGACAATGAAAAACTGTTTTTT. Translated: CASSSGQDNEKLFF.

The chain recombines TRBV6-1 with TRBJ2-7; 7 nucleotides line up with TRBD1. This CDR3 contains 15 residues. Trimming at V came to 0 bases and at J to 2 bases, leaving 4 bases not matched to a gene. Germline-derived CDR1 and CDR2 are MNHNS and SASEGT. Written as DNA, the CDR3 is TGTGCCAGCAGTGAAGCGGGGACAGTCCCCTACGAGCAGTACTTC. Translation gives CASSEAGTVPYEQYF.